Below, 16 T cell receptor beta chains from the same sample are listed, as sequenced in a study of control samples from healthy donors and cancer patients. The data were produced by immunoSEQ multiplex PCR, yet TCRdb's version contains in-frame clones alone and is incomplete. The sample lists 30,000 to 40,000 clones; around 80% were seen once. What was sequenced was PBMCs. All receptors derive from a woman between 55 and 75 years old with lung cancer.

The V gene is TRBV3-1 (or the pseudogene TRBV3-2), the J gene TRBJ2-3, with D uncertain. The germline gives CDR1 LGHDT, CDR2 YNNKEL (reference sequence). Trimming pared 4 bases from V and 3 bases from J, leaving 14 bases between. The CDR3 loop spans 15 amino acids. The DNA of the CDR3 is TGTGCCAGCAGCCGTGGATGGAGTGGGACAGATACGCAGTATTTT. It encodes CASSRGWSGTDTQYF.

V and J are TRBV20-1 and TRBJ2-5; 10 bases fit TRBD2. This CDR3 has 15 amino acids. CDR1 is DFQATT and CDR2 is SNEGSKA in the germline V gene (reference sequence). V lost 6 bases and J lost 2; bases outside the gene matches: 9. The CDR3 spells CSASSSGGKQETQYF. The DNA of the CDR3 is TGCAGTGCGAGTTCTAGCGGGGGAAAACAAGAGACCCAGTACTTC.

V and J are TRBV7-3 and TRBJ2-1; TRBD2 aligns across 8 bases. With 4 bases clipped from V and 6 bases from J, the junction kept 5 bases outside the gene matches. There are 14 residues in the CDR3. CDR1 and CDR2 (germline): SGHTA, FQGTGA. The CDR3 loop reads CASSSAGVINEQFF. For the CDR3, the DNA is TGTGCCAGCAGCTCAGCGGGGGTAATCAATGAGCAGTTCTTC.

This clone was seen a single time. The chain links TRBV3-1 (or the pseudogene TRBV3-2) to TRBJ2-5; 10 bases line up with TRBD2. The CDR3 runs to 15 residues. V lost 3 bases, J lost 5 bases, and 6 bases stayed unmatched. Germline V gives CDR1 LGHDT, CDR2 YNNKEL (reference sequence). In nucleotides, the CDR3 is TGTGCCAGCAGCCACCCGATGACTAGCGGGGAGACCCAGTACTTC. Translated: CASSHPMTSGETQYF.

The chain has TRBV7-9 and TRBJ1-5, with 9 bases matching TRBD1. The V and J ends lost 5 bases and 5 bases, in that order; junction bases with no gene match: 7. In germline, CDR1 is SEHNR, CDR2 FQNEAQ (reference sequence). CDR3 length equals 15 residues. The CDR3: CASSRTGVLDQPQHF. In DNA form, the CDR3 reads TGTGCCAGCAGCCGGACAGGGGTTTTAGATCAGCCCCAGCATTTT.

The chain uses TRBV29-1 and TRBJ1-4; 7 bases agree with TRBD1. CDR1 SQVTM and CDR2 ANQGSEA come from the germline V gene. The CDR3 runs 15 residues. V shed 6 bases, J shed 0 bases, and the junction held 7 bases outside the gene matches. This CDR3 is CSVATGTATNEKLFF. CDR3 bases: TGCAGCGTAGCCACCGGGACAGCAACTAATGAAAAACTGTTTTTT.

The CDR3 coding sequence is TGTGCCAGCAAGGCGGGGGGCTGGGATACGCAGTATTTT. Protein product: CASKAGGWDTQYF. The V and J genes are TRBV27 and TRBJ2-3; the match to TRBD2 covers 8 bases. After removal of 7 bases from V and 6 bases from J, the junction contained 6 bases not matched to a gene. Germline assignment: CDR1 MNHEY and CDR2 SMNVEV (reference sequence). The CDR3 consists of 13 residues.

V is TRBV15 and J is TRBJ1-6; D uncertain. Germline CDR1 LNHNV, CDR2 YYDKDF (reference sequence). This CDR3 region has 18 residues. Trimming left V 3 bases short and J 2 bases short, with 17 bases between. This CDR3 reads CATSSPTDSLTYNSPLHF. The CDR3 nucleotides read TGTGCCACCAGCAGCCCCACCGACTCCCTTACCTATAATTCACCCCTCCACTTT.

To note about this clone: The junction does not match germline at one end; this may be a read error. The J gene is TRBJ2-1, the V gene TRBV7-7, with D perhaps TRBD1 (6 bases). This CDR3 has 13 amino acids. Germline CDR1 reads SSHAT; CDR2 reads FNYEAQ (reference sequence). Here the CDR3 reads CASSRGQQNEQFF. The CDR3 nucleotides read TGTGCTAGCAGTCGCGGACAGCAGAATGAGCAGTTCTTC.

This clone was recorded only once. CDR3 residues: CASSPQGALNQPQHF. For the CDR3, the DNA is TGTGCCAGCTCACCCCAGGGGGCCCTTAATCAGCCCCAGCATTTT. The rearrangement links TRBV18 to TRBJ1-5; 8 positions agree with TRBD1. The ends lost 3 bases at V and 4 bases at J; junction bases unmatched: 5. CDR1 and CDR2 from the germline V gene are KGHSH and LQKENI. The CDR3 runs to 15 residues.

The rearrangement links TRBV19 to TRBJ2-3; TRBD1 matches 8 bases. Germline-derived CDR1 and CDR2 are LNHDA and SQIVND (reference sequence). Losses at the gene ends were 9 bases for V and 1 base for J; bases not matched to a gene: 9. The CDR3 covers 15 residues. CDR3 DNA: TGTGCCAGCACAGCTGGACAGGGTGGCACAGATACGCAGTATTTT. This translates into CASTAGQGGTDTQYF.

V usage is TRBV4-2 and J usage is TRBJ1-2; tentative D call: TRBD1 (5 bases). The V gene lost 1 base and the J gene lost 3 bases, with 12 bases spanning the gap. The CDR3 spans 15 residues. Germline V CDR1 and CDR2: LGHNA, YNFKEQ. CDR3 residues: CASSQGGEGDYGYTF. Here the CDR3 DNA reads TGTGCCAGCAGCCAAGGGGGCGAAGGTGACTATGGCTACACCTTC.

The chain couples TRBV7-8 to TRBJ1-2; no clear D. This CDR3 is 13 amino acids long. Germline assignment: CDR1 SGHVS and CDR2 FQNEAQ. V lost 0 bases, J lost 6 bases, and 8 bases lay in between. CDR3 region: CASSLAGIDGYTF. The CDR3 DNA sequence: TGTGCCAGCAGCTTAGCGGGGATTGATGGCTACACCTTC.

There are a few counts of this clone. The chain combines TRBV7-3 with TRBJ2-3, with D possibly matching TRBD2 (5 bases). This CDR3 contains 14 residues. The germline V gene encodes CDR1 SGHTA and CDR2 FQGTGA. Trimming pared 1 base from V and 0 bases from J, leaving 5 bases between. The CDR3 DNA reads TGTGCCAGCAGCTTAAGCGGGAGCACAGATACGCAGTATTTT. Protein: CASSLSGSTDTQYF.

The chain links TRBV3-1 (or the pseudogene TRBV3-2) to TRBJ1-4; possible D gene TRBD1, 6 bases. CDR3 length: 15 residues. Deletions cut 3 bases from V and 2 bases from J, with 10 bases between. CDR1 and CDR2 (germline): LGHDT, YNNKEL (reference sequence). In nucleotides, the CDR3 is TGTGCCAGCAGCCACCTGGGGGGCACTAATGAAAAACTGTTTTTT. Translation: CASSHLGGTNEKLFF.

The rearrangement uses TRBV25-1 and TRBJ2-1; D ambiguous. Trimming stripped 0 bases from V and 4 bases from J, with 13 bases between. The CDR3 is made up of 16 amino acids. CDR1 is MGHDK and CDR2 is SYGVNS in the germline V gene. The CDR3 DNA is TGTGCCAGCAGTGAATATGAGGTGAATCTTTACAATGAGCAGTTCTTC. This gives the protein CASSEYEVNLYNEQFF.